Listed here is a single T cell receptor beta chain. This specimen comes from a study of blood T cell repertoires in COVID-19. Background on the study: The United States, Italy and Spain were the sources of the acute and convalescent COVID-19 samples. Sources were T cells, B-cell-depleted T cells, or PBMCs; the material itself was cDNA or gDNA.

Study processing details: Amplification of reference gene primers provided the estimated nucleated cell counts. Generated by immunoSEQ multiplex PCR, the TCRdb table keeps only in-frame clones and is missing some. The DNA was the basis for D and trimming; V, J and clone size are from that table. The data show 200,000 to 250,000 clones, nearly 95% seen once. CDR3 length equals 14 residues. Germline CDR1 is SQVTM and CDR2 is ANQGSEA. V was clipped by 2 bases and J by 9 bases, with 19 bases between them. The Seattle patients, enrolled during active infection, were followed longitudinally. Sample: peripheral blood. This chain joins TRBV29-1 and TRBJ1-2; D remains ambiguous. The clonotype was recovered from a man under 40 with COVID-19, enrolled during active disease. CDR3 region: CSVEYFGPSISYTF. CDR3 coding DNA: TGCAGCGTTGAATATTTTGGGCCGTCGATAAGCTACACCTTC.